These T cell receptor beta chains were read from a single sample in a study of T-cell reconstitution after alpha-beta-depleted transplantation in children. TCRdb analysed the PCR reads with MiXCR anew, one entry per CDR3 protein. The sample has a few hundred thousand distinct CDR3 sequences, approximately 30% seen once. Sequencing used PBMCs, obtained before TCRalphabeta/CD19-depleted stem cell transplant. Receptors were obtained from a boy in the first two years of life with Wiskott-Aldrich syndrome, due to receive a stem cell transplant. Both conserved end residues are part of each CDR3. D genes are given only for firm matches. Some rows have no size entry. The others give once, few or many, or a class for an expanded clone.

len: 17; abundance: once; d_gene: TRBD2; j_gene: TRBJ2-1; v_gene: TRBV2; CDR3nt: TGTGCCAGCACTGGGACTAGCGGGAGGTCATCCTACAATGAGCAGTTCTTC; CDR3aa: CASTGTSGRSSYNEQFF
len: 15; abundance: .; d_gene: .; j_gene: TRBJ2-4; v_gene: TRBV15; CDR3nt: TGTGCCACCAGCAGAGTTCAAATAGCCAAAAACATTCAGTACTTC; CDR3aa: CATSRVQIAKNIQYF
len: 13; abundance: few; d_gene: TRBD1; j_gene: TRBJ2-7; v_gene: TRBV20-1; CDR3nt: TGCAGTGCTATGCCAGGGGGCTCCTACGAGCAGTACTTC; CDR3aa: CSAMPGGSYEQYF
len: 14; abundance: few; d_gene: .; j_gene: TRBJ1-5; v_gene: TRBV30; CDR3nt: TGTGCCTGGAGTGTACTGGGGTTTCGGCAGCCCCAGCATTTT; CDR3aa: CAWSVLGFRQPQHF
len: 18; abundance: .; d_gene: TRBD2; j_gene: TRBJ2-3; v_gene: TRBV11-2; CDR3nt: TGTGCCAGCAGCTTAGGGAGACTAGCGGGAGGATGGGGAGATACGCAGTATTTT; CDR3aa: CASSLGRLAGGWGDTQYF
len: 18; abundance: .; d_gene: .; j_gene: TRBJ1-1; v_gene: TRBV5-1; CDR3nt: TGCGCCAGCAGCTCCGGGACGGAGCTTCTACATTCCGGCACTGAAGCTTTCTTT; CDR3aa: CASSSGTELLHSGTEAFF
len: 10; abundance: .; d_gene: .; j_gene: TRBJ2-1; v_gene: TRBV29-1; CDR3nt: TGCAGCGTTGAAGAGAGGCTGCCGTTCTTC; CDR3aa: CSVEERLPFF
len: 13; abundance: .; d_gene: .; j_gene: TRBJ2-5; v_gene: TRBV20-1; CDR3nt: TGCAGTGCTAGCCCCCGAGCCCAAGAGACCCAGTACTTC; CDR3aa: CSASPRAQETQYF
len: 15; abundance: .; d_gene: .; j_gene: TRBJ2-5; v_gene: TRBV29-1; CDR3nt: TGCAGCCTGAGGGAGGCGGGACGAAGCCAGGAGACCCAGTACTTC; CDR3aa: CSLREAGRSQETQYF
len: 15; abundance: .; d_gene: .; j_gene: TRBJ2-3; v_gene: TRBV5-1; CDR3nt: TGCGCCAGCAGCTTGGGAGTAGGGCGCGGAGATACGCAGTATTTT; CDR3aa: CASSLGVGRGDTQYF
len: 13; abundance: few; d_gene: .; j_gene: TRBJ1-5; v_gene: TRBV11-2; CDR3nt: TGTGCCAGCAGCTTCCAGTCTAAGCAGCCCCAGCATTTT; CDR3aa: CASSFQSKQPQHF
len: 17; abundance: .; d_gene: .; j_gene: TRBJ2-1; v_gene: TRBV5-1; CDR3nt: TGCGCCAGCAGCTTGGATGGTCGGGACGGCCGGTACAATGAGCAGTTCTTC; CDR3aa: CASSLDGRDGRYNEQFF
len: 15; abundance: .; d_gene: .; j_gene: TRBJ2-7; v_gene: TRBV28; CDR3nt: TGTGCCAGCAGTCCCTCATCCCGACCCCCCTACGAGCAGTACTTC; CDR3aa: CASSPSSRPPYEQYF
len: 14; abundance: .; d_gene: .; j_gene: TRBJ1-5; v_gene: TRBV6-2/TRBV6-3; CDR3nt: TGTGCCAGCAGTCACAGGGACCCCAATCAGCCCCAGCATTTT; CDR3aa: CASSHRDPNQPQHF
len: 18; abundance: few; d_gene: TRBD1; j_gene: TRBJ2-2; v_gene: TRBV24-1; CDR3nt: TGTGCCACCAGTGCCGGGACAGGGGGCGTCCCGAACACCGGGGAGCTGTTTTTT; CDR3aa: CATSAGTGGVPNTGELFF